The 5 T cell receptor beta chains presented below share a single source sample, sequenced in a study of cytomegalovirus exposure and HLA in healthy donors. A multiplex PCR was run with 60 Vbeta primers and 13 Jbeta primers. Clones were read by immunoSEQ multiplex PCR, and TCRdb kept only the in-frame ones, dropping some. The table shows approximately 130,000 clones, with 85% occurring only once. The sequenced material came from PBMCs. The receptors come from a woman aged 25 to 39 in good health and CMV-seropositive.

This chain uses TRBV5-6 with TRBJ2-4, with a possible D match to TRBD2 (5 bases). The CDR3 spans 15 residues. Germline V gene lookup returns CDR1 SGHDT and CDR2 YYEEEE. V was shortened by 3 bases and J by 7 bases, with 17 bases between the two germline ends. DNA for the CDR3: TGTGCCAGCAGCTCTGGACTCCTAGCTCGGAACATTCAGTACTTC. This translates into CASSSGLLARNIQYF.

The chain couples TRBV5-4 to TRBJ2-7, with D perhaps TRBD2 (5 bases). The V end lost 4 bases, the J end lost 3 bases, and 20 bases lay between the germline ends. Looked up from germline, CDR1 is SGHNT and CDR2 is YYREEE (reference sequence). The length of the CDR3 is 16 residues. CDR3 in DNA: TGTGCCAGCAGCGATCCGGACTTGCCTGGGGACTACGAGCAGTACTTC. Its protein is CASSDPDLPGDYEQYF.

Only one count was recorded for this clone. The chain links TRBV13 to TRBJ2-3, with D maybe TRBD1 (6 bases). The CDR3 runs to 14 residues. Germline CDR1 reads PRHDT; CDR2 reads FYEKMQ (reference sequence). The germline V and J ends were trimmed by 4 bases and 4 bases, with 12 bases remaining between them. The CDR3 loop reads CASSSTGLADTQYF. The CDR3 DNA reads TGTGCCAGCAGCTCCACAGGGTTGGCAGATACGCAGTATTTT.

The J gene is TRBJ2-3, the V gene TRBV4-2, with 10 bases lining up with TRBD2. There are 15 residues in the CDR3. Germline assignment: CDR1 LGHNA and CDR2 YNFKEQ. The J segment lost 6 bases and the V segment lost 4 bases, leaving 7 bases of the junction unmatched. CDR3 bases: TGTGCCAGCAGCCCCCGGACTAGCGGACGGGATACGCAGTATTTT. Protein sequence: CASSPRTSGRDTQYF.

The genes are TRBV18 and TRBJ1-2; D ambiguous. V was shortened by 4 bases and J by 1 base, with 10 bases between the two germline ends. CDR1 and CDR2 from the germline V gene are KGHSH and LQKENI. CDR3 length: 14 residues. CDR3 protein: CASSQSEFNYGYTF. The CDR3 DNA reads TGTGCCAGCTCACAAAGCGAGTTTAACTATGGCTACACCTTC.